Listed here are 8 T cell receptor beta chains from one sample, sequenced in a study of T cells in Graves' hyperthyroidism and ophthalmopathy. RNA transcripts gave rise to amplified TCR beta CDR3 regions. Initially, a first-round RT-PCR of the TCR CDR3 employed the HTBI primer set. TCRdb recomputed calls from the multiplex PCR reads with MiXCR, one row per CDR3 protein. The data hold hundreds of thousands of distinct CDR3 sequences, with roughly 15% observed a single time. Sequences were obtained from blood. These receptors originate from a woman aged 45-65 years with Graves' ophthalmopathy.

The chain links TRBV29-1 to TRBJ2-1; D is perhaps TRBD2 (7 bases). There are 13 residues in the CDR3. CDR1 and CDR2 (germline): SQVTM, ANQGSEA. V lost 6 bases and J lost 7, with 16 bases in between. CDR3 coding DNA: TGCAGCGTCCGAGGGGGAGGGCGGAATGAGCAGTTCTTC. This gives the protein CSVRGGGRNEQFF.

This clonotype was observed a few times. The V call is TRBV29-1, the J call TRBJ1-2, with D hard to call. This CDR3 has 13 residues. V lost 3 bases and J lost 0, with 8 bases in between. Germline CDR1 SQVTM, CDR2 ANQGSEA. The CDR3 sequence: CSVEAGPNYGYTF. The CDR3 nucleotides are TGCAGCGTTGAGGCAGGCCCTAACTATGGCTACACCTTC.

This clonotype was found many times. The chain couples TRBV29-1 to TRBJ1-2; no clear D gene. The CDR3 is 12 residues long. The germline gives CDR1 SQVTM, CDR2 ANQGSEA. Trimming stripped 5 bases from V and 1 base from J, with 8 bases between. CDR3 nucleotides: TGCAGCGTTCGAACAGATAACTATGGCTACACCTTC. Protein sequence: CSVRTDNYGYTF.

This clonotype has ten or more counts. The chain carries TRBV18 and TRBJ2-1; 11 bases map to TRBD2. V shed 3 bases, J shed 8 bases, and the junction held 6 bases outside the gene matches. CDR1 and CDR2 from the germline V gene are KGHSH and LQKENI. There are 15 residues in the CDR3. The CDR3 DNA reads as TGTGCCAGCTCACCTATAGCGGGAGGGTTCGATGAGCAGTTCTTC. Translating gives CASSPIAGGFDEQFF.

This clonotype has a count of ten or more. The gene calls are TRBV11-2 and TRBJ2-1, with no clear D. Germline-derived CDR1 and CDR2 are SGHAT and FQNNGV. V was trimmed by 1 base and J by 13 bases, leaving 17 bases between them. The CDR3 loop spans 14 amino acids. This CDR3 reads CASSLGAGRNYQFF. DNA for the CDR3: TGTGCCAGCAGCTTAGGGGCAGGTCGAAACTATCAGTTCTTC.

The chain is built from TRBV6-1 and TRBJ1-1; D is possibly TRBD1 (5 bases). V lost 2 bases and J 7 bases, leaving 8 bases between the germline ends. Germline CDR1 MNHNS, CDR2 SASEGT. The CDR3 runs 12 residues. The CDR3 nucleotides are TGTGCCAGCAGTGAAACAGGTCTTGAAGCTTTCTTT. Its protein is CASSETGLEAFF.

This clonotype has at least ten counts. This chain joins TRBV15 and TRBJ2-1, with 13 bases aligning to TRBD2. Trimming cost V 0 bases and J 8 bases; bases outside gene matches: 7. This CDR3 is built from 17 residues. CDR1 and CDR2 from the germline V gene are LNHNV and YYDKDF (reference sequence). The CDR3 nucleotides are TGTGCCACCAGCAGAGATCGGACTAGCGGGAGTATCTATGAGCAGTTCTTC. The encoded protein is CATSRDRTSGSIYEQFF.

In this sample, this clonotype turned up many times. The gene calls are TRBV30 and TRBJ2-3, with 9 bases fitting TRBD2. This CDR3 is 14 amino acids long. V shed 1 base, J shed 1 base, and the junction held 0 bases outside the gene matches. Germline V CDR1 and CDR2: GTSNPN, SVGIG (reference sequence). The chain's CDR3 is CAWSGTSGTDTQYF. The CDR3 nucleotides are TGTGCCTGGAGTGGGACTAGCGGCACAGATACGCAGTATTTT.